This T cell receptor beta chain emerged from a study of T-cell memory formation after mild COVID-19. Comment on this clonotype: The antigen is undetermined.

TCRdb reanalysed the 5' RACE reads using MiXCR and keeps one entry per CDR3 protein. Among more than 250,000 distinct CDR3 sequences, approximately 15% were seen once, and the ten largest hold more than 20%. Whole-study findings and limits: Pre-infection memory contained some responding clones, which suggested that cross-reactive memory had joined.

CDR1 is LNHDA, CDR2 SQIVND, per germline (reference sequence). The CDR3 has 15 residues. The V and J ends lost 6 bases and 8 bases, in that order; junction bases with no gene match: 13. The chain combines TRBV19 with TRBJ2-1; 7 bases fit TRBD2. The TCR was taken from a man between 18 and 29 years old who had mild COVID-19 (a few samples of this study predate the infection). Cell type and time point are not known. Sequenced material: PBMCs or a T cell subset sorted from them (not recorded which). The CDR3 protein is CASRPSPSGSDEQFF. Here the CDR3 DNA reads TGTGCCAGTAGACCCAGCCCTAGCGGTAGCGATGAGCAGTTCTTC.